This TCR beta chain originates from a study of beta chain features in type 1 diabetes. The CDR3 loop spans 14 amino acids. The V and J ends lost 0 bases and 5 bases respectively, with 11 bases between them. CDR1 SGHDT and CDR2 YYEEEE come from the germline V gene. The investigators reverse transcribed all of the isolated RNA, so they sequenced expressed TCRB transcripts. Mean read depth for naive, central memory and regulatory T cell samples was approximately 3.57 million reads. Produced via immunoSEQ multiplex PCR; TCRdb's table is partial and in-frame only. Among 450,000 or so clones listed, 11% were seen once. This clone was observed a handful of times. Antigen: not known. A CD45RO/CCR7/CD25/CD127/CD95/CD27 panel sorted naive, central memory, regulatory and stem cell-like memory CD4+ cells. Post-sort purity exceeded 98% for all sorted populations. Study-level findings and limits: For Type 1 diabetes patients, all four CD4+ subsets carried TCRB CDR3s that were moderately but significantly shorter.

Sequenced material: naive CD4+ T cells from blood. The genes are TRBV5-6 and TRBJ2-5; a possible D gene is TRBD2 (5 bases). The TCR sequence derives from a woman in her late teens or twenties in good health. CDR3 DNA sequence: TGTGCCAGCAGCTTGGAGGGCGGGTGGGAGACCCAGTACTTC. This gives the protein CASSLEGGWETQYF.